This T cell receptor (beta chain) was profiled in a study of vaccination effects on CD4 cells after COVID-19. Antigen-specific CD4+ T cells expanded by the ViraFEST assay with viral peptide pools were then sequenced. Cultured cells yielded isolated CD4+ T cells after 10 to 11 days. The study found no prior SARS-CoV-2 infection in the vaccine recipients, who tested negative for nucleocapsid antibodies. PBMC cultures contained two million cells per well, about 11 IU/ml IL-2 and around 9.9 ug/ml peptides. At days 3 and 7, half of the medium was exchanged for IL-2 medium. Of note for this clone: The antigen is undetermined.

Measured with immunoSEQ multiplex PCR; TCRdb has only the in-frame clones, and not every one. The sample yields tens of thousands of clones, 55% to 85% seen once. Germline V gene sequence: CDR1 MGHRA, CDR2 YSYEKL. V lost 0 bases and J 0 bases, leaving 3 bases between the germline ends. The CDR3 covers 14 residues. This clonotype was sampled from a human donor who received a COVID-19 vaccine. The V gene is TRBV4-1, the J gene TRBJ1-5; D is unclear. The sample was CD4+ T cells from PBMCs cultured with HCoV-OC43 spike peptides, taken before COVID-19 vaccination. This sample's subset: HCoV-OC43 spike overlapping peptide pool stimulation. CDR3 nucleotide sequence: TGCGCCAGCAGCCAAGAAAGTAGCAATCAGCCCCAGCATTTT. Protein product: CASSQESSNQPQHF.